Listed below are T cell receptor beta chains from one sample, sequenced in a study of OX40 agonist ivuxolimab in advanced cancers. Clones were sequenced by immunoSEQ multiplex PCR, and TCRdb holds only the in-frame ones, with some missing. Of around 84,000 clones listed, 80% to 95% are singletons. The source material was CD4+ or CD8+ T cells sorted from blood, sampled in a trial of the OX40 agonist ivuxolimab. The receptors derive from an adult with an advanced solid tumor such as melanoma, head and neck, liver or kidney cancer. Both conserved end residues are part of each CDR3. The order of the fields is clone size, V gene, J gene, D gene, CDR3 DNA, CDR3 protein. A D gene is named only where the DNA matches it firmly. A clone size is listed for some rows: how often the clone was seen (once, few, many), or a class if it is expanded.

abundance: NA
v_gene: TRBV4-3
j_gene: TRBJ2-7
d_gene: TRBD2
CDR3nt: TGCGCCAGCAGCCAAGATCTTCTTAGCGGGGGGCAAACCTACGAGCAGTACTTC
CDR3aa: CASSQDLLSGGQTYEQYF

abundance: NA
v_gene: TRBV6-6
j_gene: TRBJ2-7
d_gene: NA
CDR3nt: TGTGCCAGCAGTTCAACAGGGTCCTCCTACGAGCAGTACTTC
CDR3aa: CASSSTGSSYEQYF

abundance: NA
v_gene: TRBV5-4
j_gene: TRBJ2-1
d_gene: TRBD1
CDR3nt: TGTGCCAGCAGCCCTGGACAGGGCTACAATGAGCAGTTCTTC
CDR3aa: CASSPGQGYNEQFF

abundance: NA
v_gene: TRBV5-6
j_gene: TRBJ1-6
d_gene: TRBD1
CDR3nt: TGTGCCAGCAGCTGGGGGGCCGAGGGACAGGTCTATTCACCCCTCCACTTT
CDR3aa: CASSWGAEGQVYSPLHF

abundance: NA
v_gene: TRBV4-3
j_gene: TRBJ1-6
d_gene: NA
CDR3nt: TGCGCCAGCAGCCCCACGGGGGGCGCGGATTCACCCCTCCACTTT
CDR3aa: CASSPTGGADSPLHF

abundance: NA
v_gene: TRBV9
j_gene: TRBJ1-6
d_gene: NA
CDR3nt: TGTGCCAGCCGCCCGGGAGGGAGCTCCTATAATTCACCCCTCCACTTT
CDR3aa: CASRPGGSSYNSPLHF

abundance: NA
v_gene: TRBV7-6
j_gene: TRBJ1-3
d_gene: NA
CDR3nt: TGTGCCAGCAGCTCTAGCTCGGGGAACACCATATATTTT
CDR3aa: CASSSSSGNTIYF

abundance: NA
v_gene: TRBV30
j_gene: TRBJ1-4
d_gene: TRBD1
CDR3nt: TGTGCCTGGAGTGCCGGGACAGGGTATGAAAAACTGTTTTTT
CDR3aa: CAWSAGTGYEKLFF

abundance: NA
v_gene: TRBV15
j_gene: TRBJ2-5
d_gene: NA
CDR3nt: TGTGCCACCAGCAGACGCTTTGAGACAAGACGTGAAGAGACCCAGTACTTC
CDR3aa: CATSRRFETRREETQYF

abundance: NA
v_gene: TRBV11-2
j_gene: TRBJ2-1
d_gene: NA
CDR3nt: TGTGCCAGCAGCTTAGTGGGATTCGGTGAGCAGTTCTTC
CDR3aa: CASSLVGFGEQFF

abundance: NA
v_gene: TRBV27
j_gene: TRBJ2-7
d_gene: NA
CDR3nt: TGTGCCAGCAGAAAGTCGACCTACGAGCAGTACTTC
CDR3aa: CASRKSTYEQYF

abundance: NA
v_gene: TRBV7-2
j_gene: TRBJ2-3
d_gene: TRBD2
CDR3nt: TGTGCCAGCAGCTTAGTTAGCGGGGGGGCAACAGATACGCAGTATTTT
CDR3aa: CASSLVSGGATDTQYF

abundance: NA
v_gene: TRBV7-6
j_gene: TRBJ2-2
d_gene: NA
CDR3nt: TGTGCCAGCAGTCGAGACGCCTGGACGAACACCGGGGAGCTGTTTTTT
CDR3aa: CASSRDAWTNTGELFF

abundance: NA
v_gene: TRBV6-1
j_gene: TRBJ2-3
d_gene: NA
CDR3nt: TGTGCCAGCAGTTTTTGGAGCCTCACAGATACGCAGTATTTT
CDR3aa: CASSFWSLTDTQYF

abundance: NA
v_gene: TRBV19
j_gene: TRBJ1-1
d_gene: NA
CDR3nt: TGTGCCAGTAGTATAAACAGGGTGGGGAACACTGAAGCTTTCTTT
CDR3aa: CASSINRVGNTEAFF

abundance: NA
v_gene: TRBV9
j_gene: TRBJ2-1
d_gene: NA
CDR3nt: TGTGCCAGCAGCCATACCCGCGGACAGCTTCTTAGCAATGAGCAGTTCTTC
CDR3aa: CASSHTRGQLLSNEQFF

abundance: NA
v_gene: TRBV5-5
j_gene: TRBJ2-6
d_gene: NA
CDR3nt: TGTGCCAGCAGCTCACCCGATTCGACAGCCCCCTCTGGGGCCAACGTCCTGACTTTC
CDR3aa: CASSSPDSTAPSGANVLTF

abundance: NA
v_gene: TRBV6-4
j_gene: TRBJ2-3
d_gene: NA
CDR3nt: TGTGCCAGCAGTGACTCGGCTGGCGGCTCCACAGATACGCAGTATTTT
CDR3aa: CASSDSAGGSTDTQYF

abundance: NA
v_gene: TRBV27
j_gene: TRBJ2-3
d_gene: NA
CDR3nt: TGTGCCAGCAGTTTAACACGGGACATCTTTAGCACAGATACGCAGTATTTT
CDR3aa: CASSLTRDIFSTDTQYF

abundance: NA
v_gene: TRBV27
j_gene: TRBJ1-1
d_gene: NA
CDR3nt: TGTGCCAGCAGTTTATCCGCGAACACTGAAGCTTTCTTT
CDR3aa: CASSLSANTEAFF

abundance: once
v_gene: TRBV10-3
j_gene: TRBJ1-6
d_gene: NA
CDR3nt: TGTGCCATCAGTGAGGGCACGGAGAATAATTCACCCCTCCACTTT
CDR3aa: CAISEGTENNSPLHF